The clone carrying this T cell receptor beta chain was observed a single time. The data were obtained in a study of blood T cell repertoires in COVID-19. Profiled with immunoSEQ multiplex PCR; TCRdb holds only in-frame clones, not every one. The sample shows about 260,000 clones, approximately 92% of them seen only once. CDR3 length equals 14 residues. Trimming cost V 5 bases and J 4 bases, with 16 bases left between them. Germline loops: CDR1 SGHNT, CDR2 YYREEE (reference sequence). V is TRBV5-4 and J is TRBJ2-7; D is possibly TRBD2 (6 bases). This sequence originates from a person in their late teens or twenties with COVID-19, enrolled during active disease. Material for sequencing was peripheral blood. CDR3 DNA sequence: TGTGCCAGCAGTCCTTGGCGGGGCTTTTACGAGCAGTACTTC. It yields the protein CASSPWRGFYEQYF.